This T cell receptor beta chain was sequenced during a study of blood T cell repertoires in COVID-19 (dated by TCRdb to the early 2020s). With respect to the entire study: The collaborator samples originated in the United States, Italy and Spain and spanned the acute and convalescent phases of COVID-19. The repertoires were released in a freely available public database meant as a resource for research on the immune response to SARS-CoV-2. Deeply sampled blood TCRbeta repertoires from subjects exposed to, actively infected with, or recovered from COVID-19 were included in the dataset. Sample metadata almost always included a de-identified subject ID, COVID-19 status, age in years and sex. Samples came from the ongoing ImmuneRACE study (first 160 participants) plus 1,254 subjects from 6 global collaborators. The prospective study material was composed of cDNA or gDNA derived from T cells, B-cell-depleted T cells, or PBMCs. HLA class I and class II types, where available, came from metadata supplied by the sample provider rather than from assay-based typing. Here is what the overall study found, with its caveats: How much clinical and demographic metadata was included differed by source and by participant, and the metadata was provided uncurated.

Collaborating institutions collected whole blood in K2EDTA tubes following their own protocols. For TCRbeta analysis, collaborators shipped samples as frozen whole blood, isolated PBMCs, or DNA extracted from either of those sample types. CDR1 and CDR2 were assigned from the germline V gene (reference sequence) as SEHNR and FQNEAQ. Germline trimming amounts to 3 bases on V and 5 bases on J, with 1 as the count of junction bases outside the gene matches. The CDR3 runs 12 residues from the cysteine to the phenylalanine. Of all the DNA, just the CDR3 is kept, 36 bases in frame from base 1. The immunoSEQ Assay, a bias-controlled multiplex PCR, was used to amplify TCRbeta CDR3 regions from genomic DNA. Regarding the original processing steps: The number of nucleated cells in each sample was estimated by amplification of reference gene primers within the assay. To quantify the absolute abundance of each unique TCRbeta CDR3 rearrangement, sequence reads were collapsed and filtered. For each sample, productive Simpson clonality was calculated as the square root of Simpson's diversity index across productive rearrangements. TCRdb carries this immuneACCESS record with in-frame sequences only. Its versions omit some clonotypes, under half of them owing to an unresolved V gene in the studies checked, with the rest unexplained. That table supplies the V and J calls and clone size; D and trimming were determined from the DNA. Here the sample has 65,000 or so clones; 81% occur a single time. Of the sample, 0.83% is held by the ten largest clones.

In its sample, this clone was seen many times. Its antigen is currently not known. The record has no base qualities; no much larger clone is one base away. Material for sequencing was peripheral blood. The clonotype comes from a woman in her 70s with acute or convalescent COVID-19. Recombination joined TRBV7-9 with TRBJ2-7, with TRBD1 identical over 7 junction bases. The CDR3 sequence is CASSFDRDEQYF. The DNA is TGTGCCAGCAGCTTTGACAGGGACGAGCAGTACTTC.